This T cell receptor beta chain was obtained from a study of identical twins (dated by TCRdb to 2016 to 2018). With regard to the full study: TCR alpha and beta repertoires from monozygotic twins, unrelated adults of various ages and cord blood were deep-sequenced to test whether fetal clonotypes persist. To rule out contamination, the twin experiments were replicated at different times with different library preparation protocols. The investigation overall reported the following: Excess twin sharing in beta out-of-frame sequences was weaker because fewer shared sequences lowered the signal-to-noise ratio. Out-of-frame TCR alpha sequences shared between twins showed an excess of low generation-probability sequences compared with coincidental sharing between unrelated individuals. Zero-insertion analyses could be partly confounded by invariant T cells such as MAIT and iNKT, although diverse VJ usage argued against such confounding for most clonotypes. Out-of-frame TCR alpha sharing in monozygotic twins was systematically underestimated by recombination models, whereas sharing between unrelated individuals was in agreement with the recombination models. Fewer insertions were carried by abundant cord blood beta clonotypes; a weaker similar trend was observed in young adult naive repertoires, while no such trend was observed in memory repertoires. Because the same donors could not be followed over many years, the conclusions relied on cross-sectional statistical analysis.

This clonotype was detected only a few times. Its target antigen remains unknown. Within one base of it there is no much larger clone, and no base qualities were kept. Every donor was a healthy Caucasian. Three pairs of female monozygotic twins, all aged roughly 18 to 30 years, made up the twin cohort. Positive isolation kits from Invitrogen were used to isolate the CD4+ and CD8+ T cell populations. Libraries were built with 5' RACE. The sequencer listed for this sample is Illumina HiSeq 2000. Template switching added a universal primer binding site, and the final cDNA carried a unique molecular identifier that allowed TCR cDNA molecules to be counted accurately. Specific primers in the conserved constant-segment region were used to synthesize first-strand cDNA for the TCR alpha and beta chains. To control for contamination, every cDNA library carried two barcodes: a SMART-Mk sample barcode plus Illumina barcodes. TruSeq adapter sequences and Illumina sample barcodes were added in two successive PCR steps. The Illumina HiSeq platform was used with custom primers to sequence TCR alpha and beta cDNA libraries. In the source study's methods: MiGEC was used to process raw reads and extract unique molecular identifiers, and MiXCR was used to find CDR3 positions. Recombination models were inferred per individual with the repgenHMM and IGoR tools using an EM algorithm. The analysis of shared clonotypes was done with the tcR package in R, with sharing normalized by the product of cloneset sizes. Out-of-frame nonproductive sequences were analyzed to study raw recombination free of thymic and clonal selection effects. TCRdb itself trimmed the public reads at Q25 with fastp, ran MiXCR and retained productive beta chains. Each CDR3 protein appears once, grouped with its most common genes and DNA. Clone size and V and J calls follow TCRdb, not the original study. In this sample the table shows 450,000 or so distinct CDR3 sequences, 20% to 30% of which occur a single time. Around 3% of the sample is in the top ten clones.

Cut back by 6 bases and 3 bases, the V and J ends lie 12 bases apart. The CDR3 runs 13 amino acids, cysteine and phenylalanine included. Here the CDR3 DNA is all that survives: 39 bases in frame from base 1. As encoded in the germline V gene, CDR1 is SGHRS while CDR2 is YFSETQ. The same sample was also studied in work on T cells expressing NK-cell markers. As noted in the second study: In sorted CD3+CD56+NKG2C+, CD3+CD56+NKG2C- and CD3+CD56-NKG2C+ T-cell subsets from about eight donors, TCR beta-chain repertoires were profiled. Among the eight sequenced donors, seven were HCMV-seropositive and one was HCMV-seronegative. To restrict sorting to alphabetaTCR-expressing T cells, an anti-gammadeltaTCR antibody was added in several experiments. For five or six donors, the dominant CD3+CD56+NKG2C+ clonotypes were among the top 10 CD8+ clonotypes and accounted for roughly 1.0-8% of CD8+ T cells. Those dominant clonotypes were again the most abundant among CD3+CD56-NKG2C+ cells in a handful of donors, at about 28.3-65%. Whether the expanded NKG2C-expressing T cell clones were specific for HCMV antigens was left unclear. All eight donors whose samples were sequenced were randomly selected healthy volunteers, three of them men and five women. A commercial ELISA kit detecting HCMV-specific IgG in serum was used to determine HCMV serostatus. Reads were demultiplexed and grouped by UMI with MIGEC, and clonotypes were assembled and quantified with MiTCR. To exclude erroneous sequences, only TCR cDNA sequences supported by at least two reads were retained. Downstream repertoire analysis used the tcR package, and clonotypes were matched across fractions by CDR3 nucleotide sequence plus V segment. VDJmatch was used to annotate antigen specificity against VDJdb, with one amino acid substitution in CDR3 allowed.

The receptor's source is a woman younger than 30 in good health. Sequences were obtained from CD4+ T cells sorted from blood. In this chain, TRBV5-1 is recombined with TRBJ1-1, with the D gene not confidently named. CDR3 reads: CASTRRGDTEAFF. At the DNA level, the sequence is TGCGCCAGCACGAGGCGAGGCGACACTGAAGCTTTCTTT.